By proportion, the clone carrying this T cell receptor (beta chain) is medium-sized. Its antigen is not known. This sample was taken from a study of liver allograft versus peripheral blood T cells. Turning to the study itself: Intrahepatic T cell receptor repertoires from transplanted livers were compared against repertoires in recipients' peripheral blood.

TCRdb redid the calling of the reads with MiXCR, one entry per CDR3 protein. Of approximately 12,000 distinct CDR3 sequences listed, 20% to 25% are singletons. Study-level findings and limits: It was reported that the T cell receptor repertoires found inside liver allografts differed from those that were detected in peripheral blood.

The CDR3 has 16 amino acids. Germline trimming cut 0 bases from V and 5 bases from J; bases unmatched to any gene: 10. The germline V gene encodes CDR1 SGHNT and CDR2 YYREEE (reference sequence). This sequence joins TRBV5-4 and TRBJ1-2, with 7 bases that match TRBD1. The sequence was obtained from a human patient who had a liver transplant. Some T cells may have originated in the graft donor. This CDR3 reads CASSLDAGGELYGYTF. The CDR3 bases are TGTGCCAGCAGCTTGGACGCAGGGGGGGAGCTATATGGCTACACCTTC.